In this sample, the clone carrying this TCR beta chain turned up once. The data were obtained in a study of blood T cell repertoires in COVID-19. At the level of the study: Sites in the United States, Italy and Spain provided acute and convalescent COVID-19 samples.

V lost 0 bases, J lost 6 bases, and 5 bases lay in between. The CDR3 runs 11 residues. The germline V gene encodes CDR1 SQVTM and CDR2 ANQGSEA. Sequencing used immunoSEQ multiplex PCR; TCRdb keeps in-frame clones, though not all of them. The sample comprises 400,000 to 500,000 clones, over 75% of which are singletons, and 1.5% to 2% rests with the top ten. Everyone who took part was roughly 18 to 89 years old, and they came from about two dozen US areas. Recovery among Cohort 3 donors was established by two negative PCRs, clearance, or symptom resolution. What was sequenced was PBMCs or T cells enriched from blood (not recorded which). The sequence was obtained from a woman in her forties who had recovered from COVID-19. The chain combines TRBV29-1 with TRBJ1-2; D is unresolved. The CDR3 is CSVEEGNGYTF. The CDR3, as DNA: TGCAGCGTTGAAGAGGGCAATGGCTACACCTTC.